Detailed here is one TCR beta chain. The CDR3 runs 15 residues. The junction had 9 bases not matched to a gene; V was cut back by 5 bases and J by 8 bases. Germline V gene sequence: CDR1 LNHDA, CDR2 SQIVND (reference sequence). These data originate in a study of control samples from healthy donors and cancer patients. Profiling relied on immunoSEQ multiplex PCR, and the TCRdb table lists in-frame clones only, not all of them. The sample carries 80,000 to 100,000 clones, about nine tenths recorded once. Sequencing input: blood. The TCR comes from a human donor in good health. The donor label of this sample is uncertain. The chain combines TRBV19 with TRBJ1-6, with 7 positions matching TRBD1. The CDR3 loop reads CASSPEGAGDSPLHF. The CDR3 region has the DNA TGTGCCAGTAGTCCCGAGGGGGCCGGAGATTCACCCCTCCACTTT.